Listed below are T cell receptor beta chains from one sample, sequenced in a study of human T cells and chemical hapten exposure. TCRdb itself ran the RACE reads through MiXCR, one entry per CDR3 protein. The table records more than 250,000 distinct CDR3 sequences, 7.5% to 9% of them present only once. The material was whole blood, obtained in connection with sensitization to the hapten diphenylcyclopropenone (DPC). These receptors were taken from a woman in her thirties or forties with alopecia areata. Some clones in this sample may be carry-over from other donors' samples. The CDR3 runs from the conserved cysteine through the conserved F or W. The D gene is left open where the match is weak. Only some rows state a clone size, as once, few, many or a class for expanded clones.

j_call clone_size d_call v_call cdr3_aa cdr3_nt
TRBJ2-3 few . TRBV5-1 CASSPGSRSLDTQYF TGCGCCAGCAGCCCTGGGTCTAGGAGCCTGGATACGCAGTATTTT
TRBJ2-1 . . TRBV6-5 CASRGGPNEQFF TGTGCCAGCAGGGGAGGCCCTAATGAGCAGTTCTTC
TRBJ2-2 many . TRBV14 CASSQKWKRELFF TGTGCCAGCAGCCAAAAGTGGAAGAGGGAGCTGTTTTTT
TRBJ2-1 . TRBD2 TRBV20-1 CSATTGTSRNEQFF TGCAGTGCTACCACCGGGACTAGCAGGAATGAGCAGTTCTTC
TRBJ1-6 . TRBD1 TRBV28 CASSFDRVNSPLHF TGTGCCAGCAGTTTTGACAGGGTGAATTCACCCCTCCACTTT
TRBJ1-5 . TRBD1 TRBV9 CASSVGQGQGQPQHF TGTGCCAGCAGCGTGGGACAGGGGCAGGGTCAGCCCCAGCATTTT
TRBJ2-5 many . TRBV5-6 CASSGGQGSTQYF TGTGCCAGCAGCGGGGGGCAGGGGTCGACCCAGTACTTC
TRBJ2-1 few . TRBV12-3/TRBV12-4 CASSIGHGVDEQFF TGTGCCAGCAGTATCGGACATGGGGTTGATGAGCAGTTCTTC
TRBJ2-5 many TRBD2 TRBV28 CASSLSGGGTQYF TGTGCCAGCAGTTTAAGTGGCGGGGGGACCCAGTACTTC
TRBJ2-2 . . TRBV11-3 CASSPRRGRDANTGELFF TGTGCCAGCAGCCCGCGCCGAGGCAGGGATGCGAACACCGGGGAGCTGTTTTTT
TRBJ2-3 . . TRBV4-3 CASSQERADTQYF TGCGCCAGCAGCCAAGAAAGGGCCGATACGCAGTATTTT
TRBJ1-1 few . TRBV5-1 CASGRDGEAFF TGCGCCAGCGGCAGGGACGGTGAAGCTTTCTTT
TRBJ2-1 . TRBD2 TRBV7-2 CASGGDWNEQFF TGTGCCAGCGGGGGGGATTGGAATGAGCAGTTCTTC
TRBJ2-1 many . TRBV11-2 CASSQGNEQFF TGTGCCAGCAGCCAAGGGAATGAGCAGTTCTTC
TRBJ1-1 few . TRBV12-3/TRBV12-4 CASTLDTLTEAFF TGTGCCAGCACCCTCGACACCCTTACTGAAGCTTTCTTT
TRBJ2-1 . . TRBV29-1 CSVPQGGGRVNEQFF TGCAGCGTCCCGCAAGGGGGGGGGCGAGTGAATGAGCAGTTCTTC
TRBJ1-2 many . TRBV9 CASSALSGSSINYGYTF TGTGCCAGCAGCGCTCTTTCCGGGTCCTCGATTAACTATGGCTACACCTTC
TRBJ1-1 few . TRBV6-5 CASSYQLNTEAFF TGTGCCAGCAGTTACCAGTTGAACACTGAAGCTTTCTTT